This T cell receptor beta chain was sequenced for a study of T cells in Graves' hyperthyroidism and ophthalmopathy. PBMCs were collected from a roughly 10 ml volume of fresh peripheral blood. Researchers amplified the TCR beta CDR3 regions from RNA transcripts. TCR CDR3 underwent first-round RT-PCR with the HTBI primer set. MiXCR, run by TCRdb on the multiplex PCR reads, gives a single entry per CDR3 protein. The table includes approximately 700,000 distinct CDR3 sequences, over 15% detected once. Trimming took 3 bases from V and 5 from J; bases not matched to a gene: 9. The CDR3 is made up of 16 amino acids. Per the germline V gene, CDR1 is SGHNT and CDR2 is YENEEA. This clonotype was found many times.

The V gene is TRBV11-3, the J gene TRBJ2-5, with 10 bases matching TRBD1. This sequence was found in a man in his late teens or twenties with Graves' hyperthyroidism. The sequenced material came from blood. CDR3 in amino acids: CASSLAGTGERETQYF. The DNA of the CDR3 is TGTGCCAGCAGCTTGGCCGGGACAGGGGAAAGGGAGACCCAGTACTTC.